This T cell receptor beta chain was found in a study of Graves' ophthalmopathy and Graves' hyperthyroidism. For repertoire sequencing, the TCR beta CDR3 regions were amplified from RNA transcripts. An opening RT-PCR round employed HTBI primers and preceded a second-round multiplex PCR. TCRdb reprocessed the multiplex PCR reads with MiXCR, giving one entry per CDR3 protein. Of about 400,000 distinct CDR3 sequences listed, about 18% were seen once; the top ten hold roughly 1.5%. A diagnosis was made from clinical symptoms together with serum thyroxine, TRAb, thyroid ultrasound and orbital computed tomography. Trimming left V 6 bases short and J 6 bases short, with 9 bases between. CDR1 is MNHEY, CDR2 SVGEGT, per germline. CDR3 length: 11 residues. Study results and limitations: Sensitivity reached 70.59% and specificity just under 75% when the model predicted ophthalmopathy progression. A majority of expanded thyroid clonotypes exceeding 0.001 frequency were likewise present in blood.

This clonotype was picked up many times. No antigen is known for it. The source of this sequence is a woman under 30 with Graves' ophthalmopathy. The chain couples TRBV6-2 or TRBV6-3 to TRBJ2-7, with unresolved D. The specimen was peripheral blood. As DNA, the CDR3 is TGTGCCAGCAGCCGCAGAGGCGAGCAGTACTTC. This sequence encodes CASSRRGEQYF.